The 7 T cell receptor beta chains below all came from one sample that was sequenced in a study of control samples from healthy donors and cancer patients. Generated by immunoSEQ multiplex PCR, the TCRdb table keeps only in-frame clones and is missing some. The sample holds some 97,000 clones, roughly 87% seen once. The sample consisted of blood. Source of these receptors: a woman in her fifties or sixties in good health.

V and J are TRBV20-1 and TRBJ2-1; 13 bases match TRBD2. The CDR3 sequence is 15 residues long. The trim removed 3 bases at V and 9 bases at J, leaving 8 bases unmatched. Germline loops: CDR1 DFQATT, CDR2 SNEGSKA (reference sequence). The CDR3 DNA follows: TGCAGTGCTAGTGATACTAGCGGGGGGGCCTTTGAGCAGTTCTTC. It translates to CSASDTSGGAFEQFF.

V and J are TRBV3-1 (or the pseudogene TRBV3-2) and TRBJ1-1; possible D gene TRBD1, 5 bases. V was cut by 1 base and J by 10 bases, with 19 bases left in between. There are 15 residues in the CDR3. Germline-derived CDR1 and CDR2 are LGHDT and YNNKEL (reference sequence). In nucleotides, the CDR3 is TGTGCCAGCAGCCAAGGGAGCCAGGGAGCACGGGGAGCTTTCTTT. As protein: CASSQGSQGARGAFF.

Here the CDR3 DNA reads TGTGCCAGCAGTGCGGGGACAGGGGGCAGCTATGGCTACACCTTC. Translating gives CASSAGTGGSYGYTF. V usage is TRBV9 and J usage is TRBJ1-2; 12 bases line up with TRBD1. The CDR3 is 15 residues long. The germline gives CDR1 SGDLS, CDR2 YYNGEE. V lost 5 bases, J lost 4 bases, and 6 bases stayed unmatched. The full variable domain, with the rest looked up from reference TRBV9 and TRBJ1-2, is DSGVTQTPKHLITATGQRVTLRCSPRSGDLSVYWYQQSLDQGLQFLIQYYNGEERAKGNILERFSAQQFPDLHSELNLSSLELGDSALYFCASSAGTGGSYGYTFGSGTRLTVV.

In its sample, this clone was seen once. The chain recombines TRBV15 with TRBJ1-1, with D possibly TRBD1 on 5 matching bases. V gave up 1 base and J gave up 3 bases, with 12 bases separating them. The CDR3 runs to 15 residues. Germline CDR1 reads LNHNV; CDR2 reads YYDKDF (reference sequence). The DNA of the CDR3 is TGTGCCACCAGCAGAGGGGGCTTCGGGGACACTGAAGCTTTCTTT. Encoded protein: CATSRGGFGDTEAFF.

The chain joins TRBV19 to TRBJ1-1; a weak D match, TRBD1 (5 bases). V lost 2 bases, J lost 1 base, and 14 bases lay in between. This CDR3 is built from 16 residues. In germline, CDR1 is LNHDA, CDR2 SQIVND (reference sequence). In DNA, the CDR3 is TGTGCCAGTAGTATAAAGCACGGAGGACAGAACACTGAAGCTTTCTTT. Amino acids: CASSIKHGGQNTEAFF.

The chain has TRBV9 and TRBJ2-5; TRBD2 agrees at 12 bases. CDR1 is SGDLS, CDR2 YYNGEE, per germline. Trimming cost V 7 bases and J 4 bases; bases outside gene matches: 2. This CDR3 comprises 13 residues. DNA of the CDR3: TGTGCCAGCGGGGGACTAGCGGGAGAGACCCAGTACTTC. This translates into CASGGLAGETQYF.

CDR3 coding DNA: TGTGCCAGCTCGCCGCTAACGGGAGTGGATAATGAGCAGTTCTTC. Protein product: CASSPLTGVDNEQFF. This chain uses TRBV18 with TRBJ2-1, with D maybe TRBD2 (6 bases). The CDR3 runs 15 residues. Germline CDR1 KGHSH, CDR2 LQKENI. Trimming left V 6 bases short and J 7 bases short, with 19 bases between.